Presented here are 15 T cell receptor beta chains from one specimen sequenced in a study of beta chain features in type 1 diabetes. Reverse transcription of all isolated RNA meant that expressed TCRB transcripts were sequenced. The protocol was immunoSEQ multiplex PCR, while the TCRdb copy is restricted to in-frame clones and leaves out a portion. Seen here are hundreds of thousands of clones, roughly 14% observed once, and the top ten hold 0.026%. The sample consisted of naive CD4+ T cells from blood. The receptor source for this set is a woman in her thirties or forties in good health.

The chain links TRBV9 to TRBJ1-2; 9 positions match TRBD1. V gave up 0 bases and J gave up 6 bases; unmatched junction bases: 9. This CDR3 spans 16 amino acids. The germline CDR1 and CDR2 sequences are SGDLS and YYNGEE. The CDR3 region is CASSVGITGGHHGYTF. The CDR3 nucleotides read TGTGCCAGCAGCGTAGGGATCACAGGGGGCCATCATGGCTACACCTTC. Combining the CDR3 with reference TRBV9 and TRBJ1-2 gives the whole variable domain DSGVTQTPKHLITATGQRVTLRCSPRSGDLSVYWYQQSLDQGLQFLIQYYNGEERAKGNILERFSAQQFPDLHSELNLSSLELGDSALYFCASSVGITGGHHGYTFGSGTRLTVV.

This clone was seen a few times. This rearrangement joins TRBV19 to TRBJ2-2; 7 nucleotides match TRBD1. Germline trimming cut 1 base from V and 0 bases from J; bases unmatched to any gene: 8. Germline CDR1 and CDR2: LNHDA and SQIVND (reference sequence). CDR3 length equals 18 residues. Written as DNA, the CDR3 is TGTGCCAGTAGTATAGGAGGATGGACAGGCGCGAACACCGGGGAGCTGTTTTTT. This codes for CASSIGGWTGANTGELFF.

This clone was detected only a few times. V and J are TRBV4-3 and TRBJ2-7; D is undetermined. The CDR3 length is 13 residues. V gave up 0 bases and J gave up 10 bases, with 13 bases separating them. Germline loops: CDR1 LGHNA, CDR2 YSLEER. The CDR3: CASSQDPFRIQYF. CDR3 nucleotide sequence: TGCGCCAGCAGCCAAGATCCGTTCAGAATTCAGTACTTC.

J is TRBJ1-2 and V is TRBV2; the D gene is possibly TRBD1 (5 bases). Germline V gene data show CDR1 as SNHLY and CDR2 as FYNNEI. V was cut by 4 bases and J by 5 bases, with 11 bases left in between. CDR3 size: 13 residues. The CDR3 here is CASSAETAYGYTF. The CDR3 DNA reads as TGTGCCAGCAGTGCCGAGACAGCGTATGGCTACACCTTC.

Only a few counts were recorded for this clone. This chain connects TRBV7-2 to TRBJ2-2, with a weak D call TRBD2 (6 bases). V lost 3 bases, J lost 2 bases, and 10 bases lay in between. The germline gives CDR1 SGHTA, CDR2 FQGNSA. The CDR3 length is 15 residues. CDR3 region: CASSFRGTNTGELFF. In DNA, the CDR3 is TGTGCCAGCAGCTTCCGCGGGACCAACACCGGGGAGCTGTTTTTT.

The rearrangement joins TRBV4-2 to TRBJ2-7, with D perhaps TRBD1 (6 bases). Trimming cost V 0 bases and J 2 bases, with 17 bases left between them. Germline lookup yields CDR1 LGHNA and CDR2 YNFKEQ. This CDR3 region has 17 residues. CDR3 DNA sequence: TGTGCCAGCAGCCAAGAGACTTTGGGACACACTACCTACGAGCAGTACTTC. This gives the protein CASSQETLGHTTYEQYF.

This clone was seen a handful of times. The V and J genes are TRBV27 and TRBJ1-4; 10 bases agree with TRBD1. There are 18 residues in the CDR3. Germline V gene lookup returns CDR1 MNHEY and CDR2 SMNVEV (reference sequence). Unmatched junction bases numbered 8, after V lost 4 bases and J lost 0 bases. Here the CDR3 DNA reads TGTGCCAGCAGTTCGACAGGGGGCTTCCTTGCAACTAATGAAAAACTGTTTTTT. It translates to CASSSTGGFLATNEKLFF.

V is TRBV29-1 and J is TRBJ1-3; 9 nucleotides line up with TRBD1. This CDR3 region has 13 residues. V dropped 8 bases and J dropped 7; count of bases not matched to a gene: 9. CDR1 is SQVTM, CDR2 ANQGSEA, per germline. The CDR3 DNA reads as TGCAGCCTTTTGACAGGGGGTTGGAACACCATATATTTT. Its protein is CSLLTGGWNTIYF.

This clone was seen a few times. The rearrangement links TRBV19 to TRBJ2-5, with 8 nucleotides matching TRBD2. This CDR3 has 14 residues. CDR1 LNHDA and CDR2 SQIVND come from the germline V gene (reference sequence). The junction had 6 bases not matched to a gene; V was cut back by 5 bases and J by 4 bases. The DNA of the CDR3 is TGTGCCAGTAGTGTCGCAGCGGGGGTAGAGACCCAGTACTTC. Protein product: CASSVAAGVETQYF.

The chain has TRBV6-1 and TRBJ1-1; possibly TRBD1 for D (5 bases). Germline loops: CDR1 MNHNS, CDR2 SASEGT. The CDR3 runs 15 residues. Between the trimmed V and J ends, which lost 2 bases and 1 base, there was a span of 11 bases. CDR3 residues: CASSEFGGPNTEAFF. The CDR3, as DNA: TGTGCCAGCAGTGAATTCGGGGGTCCGAACACTGAAGCTTTCTTT.

This clone was observed many times. The CDR3 DNA sequence: TGTGCCAGCAGTGGGAACTACCGGGAGCCAGGTTACTTC. It yields the protein CASSGNYREPGYF. The chain has TRBV2 and TRBJ2-4; D may be TRBD2 (6 bases). Trimming left V 4 bases short and J 16 bases short, with 20 bases between. The CDR3 extends over 13 amino acids. Germline CDR1 and CDR2: SNHLY and FYNNEI.

This clone has a handful of counts. The chain links TRBV6-6 to TRBJ2-7; possible D gene TRBD2, 5 bases. There are 12 residues in the CDR3. V shed 5 bases and J shed 9 bases, with 14 bases lying between them. From germline, CDR1 is MNHNY and CDR2 SVGAGI (reference sequence). The CDR3 bases are TGTGCCAGCAGTACAGATACGAGCGGGCAGTACTTC. Translated, it gives CASSTDTSGQYF.

This clone was counted a few times. The genes are TRBV2 and TRBJ2-2, with D unclear. There are 13 residues in the CDR3. V lost 2 bases and J lost 5, with 6 bases in between. Germline V lookup: CDR1 SNHLY, CDR2 FYNNEI. DNA of the CDR3: TGTGCCAGCAGTGAAACTTGGACCGGGGAGCTGTTTTTT. It translates to CASSETWTGELFF.

This clone came up a few times. The rearrangement uses TRBV2 and TRBJ2-2, with D possibly TRBD1 on 6 matching bases. Trimming shortened V by 5 bases and J by 4 bases, and 17 bases separated the two germline ends. The CDR3 extends over 16 amino acids. In germline, CDR1 is SNHLY, CDR2 FYNNEI. Here the CDR3 reads CASSRPTGQTTGELFF. The CDR3 bases are TGTGCCAGCAGTCGTCCTACGGGACAAACCACCGGGGAGCTGTTTTTT.

This clone has only a few counts. This sequence joins TRBV29-1 and TRBJ1-1, with 11 bases matching TRBD1. This CDR3 spans 15 amino acids. Germline V CDR1 and CDR2: SQVTM, ANQGSEA. V shed 2 bases and J 4 bases; nucleotides not matched to a gene: 6. CDR3 loop: CSVERTGGLATEAFF. The CDR3 DNA reads TGCAGCGTTGAACGGACAGGGGGCCTCGCCACTGAAGCTTTCTTT.